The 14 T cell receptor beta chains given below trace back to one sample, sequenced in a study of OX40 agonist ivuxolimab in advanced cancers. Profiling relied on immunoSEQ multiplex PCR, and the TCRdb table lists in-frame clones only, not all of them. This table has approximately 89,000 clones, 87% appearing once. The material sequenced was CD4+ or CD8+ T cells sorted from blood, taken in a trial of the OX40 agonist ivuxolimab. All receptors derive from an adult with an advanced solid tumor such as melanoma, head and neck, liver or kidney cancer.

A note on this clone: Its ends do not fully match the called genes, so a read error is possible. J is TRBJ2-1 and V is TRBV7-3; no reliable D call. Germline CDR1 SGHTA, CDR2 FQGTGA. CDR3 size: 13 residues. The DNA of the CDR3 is TGTGCCAGCAGCCTAACAACGGGCAATGAGCAGTTCTTC. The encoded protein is CASSLTTGNEQFF.

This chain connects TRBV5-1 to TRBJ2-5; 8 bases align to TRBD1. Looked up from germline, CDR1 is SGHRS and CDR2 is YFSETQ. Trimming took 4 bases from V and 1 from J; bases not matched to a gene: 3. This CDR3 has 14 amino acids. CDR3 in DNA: TGCGCCAGCAGCACAGGACAGGGCCAAGAGACCCAGTACTTC. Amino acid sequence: CASSTGQGQETQYF.

The CDR3 loop is CASSATTGQINEKLFF. The CDR3 nucleotides read TGTGCCAGCAGCGCTACTACGGGACAGATTAATGAAAAACTGTTTTTT. The gene calls are TRBV9 and TRBJ1-4, with 7 bases that match TRBD1. There are 16 residues in the CDR3. V shed 3 bases and J 4 bases; nucleotides not matched to a gene: 9. Germline CDR1 reads SGDLS; CDR2 reads YYNGEE.

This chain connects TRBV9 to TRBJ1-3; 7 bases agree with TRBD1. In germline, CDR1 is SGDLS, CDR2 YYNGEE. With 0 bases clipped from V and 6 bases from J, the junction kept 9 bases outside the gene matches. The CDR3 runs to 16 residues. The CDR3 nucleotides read TGTGCCAGCAGCGTAGGGCTGAGACAGGGCGTAAACACCATATATTTT. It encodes CASSVGLRQGVNTIYF.

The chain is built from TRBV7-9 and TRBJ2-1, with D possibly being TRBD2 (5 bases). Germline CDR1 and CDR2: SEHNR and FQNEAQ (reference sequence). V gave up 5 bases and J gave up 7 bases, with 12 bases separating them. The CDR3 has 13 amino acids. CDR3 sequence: CASSRGRGNEQFF. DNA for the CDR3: TGTGCCAGCAGCCGTGGACGGGGAAATGAGCAGTTCTTC.

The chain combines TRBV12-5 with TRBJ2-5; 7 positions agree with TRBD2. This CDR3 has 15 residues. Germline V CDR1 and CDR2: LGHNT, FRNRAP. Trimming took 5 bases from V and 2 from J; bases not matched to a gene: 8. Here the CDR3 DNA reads TGTGCTAGTGGTCCCCGGGGGGATCCTCAAGAGACCCAGTACTTC. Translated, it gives CASGPRGDPQETQYF.

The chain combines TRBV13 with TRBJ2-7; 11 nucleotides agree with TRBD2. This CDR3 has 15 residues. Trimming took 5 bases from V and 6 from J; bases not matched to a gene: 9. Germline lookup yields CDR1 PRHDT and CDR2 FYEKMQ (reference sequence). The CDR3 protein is CASSLGTSGPSEQYF. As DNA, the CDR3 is TGTGCCAGCAGCCTCGGGACTAGCGGACCCTCCGAGCAGTACTTC.

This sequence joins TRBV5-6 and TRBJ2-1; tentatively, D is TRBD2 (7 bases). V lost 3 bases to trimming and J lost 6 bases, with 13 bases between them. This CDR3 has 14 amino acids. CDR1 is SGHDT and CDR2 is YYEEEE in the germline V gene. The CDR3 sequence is CASSWGGHGNEQFF. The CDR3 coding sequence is TGTGCCAGCAGCTGGGGGGGCCATGGCAATGAGCAGTTCTTC.

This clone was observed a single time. The CDR3 loop is CATSRDRWYGELFF. The CDR3 DNA follows: TGTGCCACCAGCAGAGATCGGTGGTACGGGGAGCTGTTTTTT. The chain has TRBV15 and TRBJ2-2; unclear D gene. The germline V and J ends were trimmed by 0 bases and 7 bases, with 9 bases remaining between them. The CDR3 contains 14 residues. The germline CDR1 and CDR2 sequences are LNHNV and YYDKDF (reference sequence).

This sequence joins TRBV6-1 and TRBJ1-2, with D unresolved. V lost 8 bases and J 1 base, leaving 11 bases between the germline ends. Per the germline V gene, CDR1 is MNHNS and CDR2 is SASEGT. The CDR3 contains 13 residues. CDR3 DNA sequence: TGTGCCAGCCAAGAACCGGTTAACTATGGCTACACCTTC. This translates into CASQEPVNYGYTF.

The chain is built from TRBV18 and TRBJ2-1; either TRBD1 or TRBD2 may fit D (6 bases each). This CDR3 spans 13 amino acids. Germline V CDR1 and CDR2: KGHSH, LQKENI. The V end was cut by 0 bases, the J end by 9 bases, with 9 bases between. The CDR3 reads CASSPPGGTEQFF. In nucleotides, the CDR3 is TGTGCCAGCTCACCACCGGGGGGCACTGAGCAGTTCTTC.

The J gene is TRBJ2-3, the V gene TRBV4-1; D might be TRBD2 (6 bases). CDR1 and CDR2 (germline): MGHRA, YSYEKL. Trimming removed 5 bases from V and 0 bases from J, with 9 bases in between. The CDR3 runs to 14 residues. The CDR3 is CASSGEASTDTQYF. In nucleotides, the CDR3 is TGCGCCAGCAGCGGGGAGGCCAGCACAGATACGCAGTATTTT.

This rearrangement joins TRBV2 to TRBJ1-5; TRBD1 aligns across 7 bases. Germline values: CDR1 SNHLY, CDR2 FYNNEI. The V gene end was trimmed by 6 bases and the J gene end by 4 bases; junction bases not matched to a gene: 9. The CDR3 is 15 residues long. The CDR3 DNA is TGTGCCAGCAGGATAGGCGGGACAGAAAATCAGCCCCAGCATTTT. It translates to CASRIGGTENQPQHF.

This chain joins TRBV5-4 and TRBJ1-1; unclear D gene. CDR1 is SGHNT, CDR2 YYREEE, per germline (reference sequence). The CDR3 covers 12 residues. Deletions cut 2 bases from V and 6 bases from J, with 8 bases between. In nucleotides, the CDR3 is TGTGCCAGCAGCTTCTCCGGGGCTGAAGCTTTCTTT. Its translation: CASSFSGAEAFF.